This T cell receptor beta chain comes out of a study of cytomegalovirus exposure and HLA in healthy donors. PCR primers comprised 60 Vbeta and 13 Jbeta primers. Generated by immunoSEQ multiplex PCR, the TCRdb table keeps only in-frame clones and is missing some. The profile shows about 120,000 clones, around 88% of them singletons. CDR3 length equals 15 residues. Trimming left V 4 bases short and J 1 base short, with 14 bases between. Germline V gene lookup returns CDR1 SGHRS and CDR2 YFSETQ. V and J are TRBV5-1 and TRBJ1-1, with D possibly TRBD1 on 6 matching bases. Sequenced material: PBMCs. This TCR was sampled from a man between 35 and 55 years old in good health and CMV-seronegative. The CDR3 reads CASSGGHPSNTEAFF. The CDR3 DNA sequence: TGCGCCAGCAGCGGGGGACACCCGTCGAACACTGAAGCTTTCTTT.